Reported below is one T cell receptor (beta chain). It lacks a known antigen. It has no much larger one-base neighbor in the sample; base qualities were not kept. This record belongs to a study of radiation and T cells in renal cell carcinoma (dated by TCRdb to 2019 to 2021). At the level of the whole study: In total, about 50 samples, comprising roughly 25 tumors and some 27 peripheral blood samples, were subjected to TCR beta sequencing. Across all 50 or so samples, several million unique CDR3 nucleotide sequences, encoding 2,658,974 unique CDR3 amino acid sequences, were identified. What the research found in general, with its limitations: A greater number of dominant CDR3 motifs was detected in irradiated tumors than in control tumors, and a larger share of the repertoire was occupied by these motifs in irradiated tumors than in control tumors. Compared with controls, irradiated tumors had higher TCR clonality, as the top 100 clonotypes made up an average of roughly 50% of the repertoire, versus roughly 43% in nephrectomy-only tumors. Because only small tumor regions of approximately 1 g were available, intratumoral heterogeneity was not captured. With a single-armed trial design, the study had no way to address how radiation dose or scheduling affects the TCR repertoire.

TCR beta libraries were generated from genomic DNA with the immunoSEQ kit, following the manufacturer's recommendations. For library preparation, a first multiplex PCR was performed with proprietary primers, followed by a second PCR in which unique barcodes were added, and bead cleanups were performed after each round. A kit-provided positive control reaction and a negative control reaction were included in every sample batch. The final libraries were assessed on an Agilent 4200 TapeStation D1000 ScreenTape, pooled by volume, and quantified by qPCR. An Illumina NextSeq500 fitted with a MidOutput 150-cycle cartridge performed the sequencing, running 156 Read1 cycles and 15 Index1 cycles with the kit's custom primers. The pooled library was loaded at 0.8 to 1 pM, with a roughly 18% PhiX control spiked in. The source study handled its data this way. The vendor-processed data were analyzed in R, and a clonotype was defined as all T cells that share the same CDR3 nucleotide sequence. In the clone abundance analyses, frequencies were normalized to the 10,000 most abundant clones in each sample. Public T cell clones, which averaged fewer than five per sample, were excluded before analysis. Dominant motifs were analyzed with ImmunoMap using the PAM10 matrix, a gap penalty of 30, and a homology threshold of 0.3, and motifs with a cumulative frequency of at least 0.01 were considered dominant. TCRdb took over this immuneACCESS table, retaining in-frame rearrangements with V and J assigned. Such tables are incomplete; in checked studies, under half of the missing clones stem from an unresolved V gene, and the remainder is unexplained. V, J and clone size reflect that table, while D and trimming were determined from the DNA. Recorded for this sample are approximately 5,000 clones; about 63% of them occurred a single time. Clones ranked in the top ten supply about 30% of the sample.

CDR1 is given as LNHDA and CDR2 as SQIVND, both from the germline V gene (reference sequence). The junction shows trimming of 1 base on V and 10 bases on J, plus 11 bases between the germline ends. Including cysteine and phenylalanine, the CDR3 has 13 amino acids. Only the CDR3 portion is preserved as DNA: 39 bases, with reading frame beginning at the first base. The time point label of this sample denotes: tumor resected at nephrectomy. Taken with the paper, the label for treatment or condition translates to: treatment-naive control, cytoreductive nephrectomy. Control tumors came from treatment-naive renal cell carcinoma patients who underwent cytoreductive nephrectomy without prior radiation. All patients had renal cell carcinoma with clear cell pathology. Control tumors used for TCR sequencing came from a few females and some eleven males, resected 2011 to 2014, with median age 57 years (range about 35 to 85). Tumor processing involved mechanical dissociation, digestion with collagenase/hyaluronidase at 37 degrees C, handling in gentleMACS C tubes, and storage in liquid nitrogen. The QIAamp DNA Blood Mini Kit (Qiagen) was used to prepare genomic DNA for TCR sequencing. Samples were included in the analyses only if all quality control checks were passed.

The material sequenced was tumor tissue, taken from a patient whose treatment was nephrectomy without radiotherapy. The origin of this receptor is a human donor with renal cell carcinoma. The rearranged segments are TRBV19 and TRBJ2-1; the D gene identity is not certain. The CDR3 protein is CASSIVLGAEQFF. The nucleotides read TGTGCCAGTAGTATAGTTCTGGGCGCGGAGCAGTTCTTC. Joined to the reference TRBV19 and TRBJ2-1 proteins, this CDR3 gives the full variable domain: DGGITQSPKYLFRKEGQNVTLSCEQNLNHDAMYWYRQDPGQGLRLIYYSQIVNDFQKGDIAEGYSVSREKKESFPLTVTSAQKNPTAFYLCASSIVLGAEQFFGPGTRLTVL.